The 21 T cell receptor beta chains listed next were all sequenced from one sample in a study of T cells in Graves' hyperthyroidism and ophthalmopathy. RNA transcripts yielded amplified TCR beta CDR3 regions. The study used the HTBI primer set for a first-round RT-PCR of the TCR CDR3. TCRdb reanalysed the multiplex PCR reads using MiXCR and keeps one entry per CDR3 protein. The table shows 650,000 to 850,000 distinct CDR3 sequences, with about 19% occurring only once. The sequenced material came from blood. These receptors were taken from a woman aged 50 to 60 with Graves' hyperthyroidism that later progressed to Graves' ophthalmopathy.

This chain uses TRBV3-1 with TRBJ1-1, with a possible D match to TRBD1 (5 bases). V was cut by 0 bases and J by 0 bases, with 14 bases left in between. The CDR3 is 17 residues long. The germline V gene has CDR1 LGHDT and CDR2 YNNKEL (reference sequence). The DNA for the CDR3 is TGTGCCAGCAGCCAAGATATTTGGGGGGAGATGAACACTGAAGCTTTCTTT. Encoded protein: CASSQDIWGEMNTEAFF.

This clonotype turned up a few times. This chain links TRBV29-1 with TRBJ2-3; 10 bases are a match to TRBD2. The germline gives CDR1 SQVTM, CDR2 ANQGSEA. The ends lost 1 base at V and 4 bases at J; junction bases unmatched: 2. This CDR3 is built from 14 residues. The CDR3 bases are TGCAGCGTTGAAGCTAGCGGGGGCCCAGATACGCAGTATTTT. Translating gives CSVEASGGPDTQYF.

This clonotype appeared a few times. The rearrangement uses TRBV3-1 and TRBJ2-2, with D unclear. CDR1 is LGHDT, CDR2 YNNKEL, per germline (reference sequence). The CDR3 is 12 amino acids. Trimming shortened V by 2 bases and J by 6 bases, and 4 bases separated the two germline ends. CDR3 nucleotides: TGTGCCAGCAGCCAATCCCCCGGGGAGCTGTTTTTT. It specifies CASSQSPGELFF.

This clonotype was seen ten or more times. V gene TRBV11-2 combines with J gene TRBJ1-5, with 9 nucleotides matching TRBD1. Germline V gene lookup returns CDR1 SGHAT and CDR2 FQNNGV. V dropped 6 bases and J dropped 4; count of bases not matched to a gene: 10. The CDR3 consists of 16 residues. DNA for the CDR3: TGTGCCAGCAGTTCTGGACAGGGGAGAAAAAATCAGCCCCAGCATTTT. This encodes CASSSGQGRKNQPQHF.

This chain uses TRBV25-1 with TRBJ1-1, with D perhaps matching TRBD1 (6 bases). The V end was cut by 7 bases, the J end by 10 bases, with 13 bases between. Germline-derived CDR1 and CDR2 are MGHDK and SYGVNS. This CDR3 contains 11 residues. The CDR3 here is CASKNRDRAFF. CDR3 nucleotide sequence: TGTGCCAGCAAGAACAGGGACCGAGCTTTCTTT. The entire variable domain, with the rest obtained from reference TRBV25-1 and TRBJ1-1, is as follows: EADIYQTPRYLVIGTGKKITLECSQTMGHDKMYWYQQDPGMELHLIHYSYGVNSTEKGDLSSESTVSRIRTEHFPLTLESARPSHTSQYLCASKNRDRAFFGQGTRLTVV.

V is TRBV7-9 and J is TRBJ2-7; 10 bases are shared with TRBD2. The CDR3 sequence is 12 residues long. The V gene's germline CDR1 is SEHNR and CDR2 FQNEAQ (reference sequence). After removal of 8 bases from V and 12 bases from J, the junction contained 10 bases not matched to a gene. The CDR3 coding sequence is TGTGCCAGCGAAACGTTGGGACTAGCGCCGTACTTC. Amino acid sequence: CASETLGLAPYF.

This clonotype was found many times. The chain has TRBV3-1 and TRBJ1-2; D not resolved. CDR1 LGHDT and CDR2 YNNKEL come from the germline V gene (reference sequence). The germline V and J ends were trimmed by 3 bases and 2 bases, with 13 bases remaining between them. The CDR3 is 15 amino acids. Here the CDR3 DNA reads TGTGCCAGCAGCCAGGTTGATAGGCAGAACTATGGCTACACCTTC. Translating it yields CASSQVDRQNYGYTF.

The sample holds many counts of this clonotype. The CDR3 sequence: CASSSLLRLAGSYNEQFF. Here the CDR3 DNA reads TGTGCCAGCAGTTCCCTCCTCAGGCTAGCGGGGTCCTACAATGAGCAGTTCTTC. The V call is TRBV27, the J call TRBJ2-1; TRBD2 aligns across 9 bases. Germline trimming cut 4 bases from V and 1 base from J; bases unmatched to any gene: 11. Per the germline V gene, CDR1 is MNHEY and CDR2 is SMNVEV (reference sequence). The CDR3 runs 18 residues.

V usage is TRBV7-9 and J usage is TRBJ1-1; D is ambiguous. Per germline, CDR1 SEHNR and CDR2 FQNEAQ (reference sequence). Trimming pared 7 bases from V and 1 base from J, leaving 4 bases between. CDR3 length equals 11 residues. The DNA for the CDR3 is TGTGCCAGCACGTCGAACACTGAAGCTTTCTTT. Translating gives CASTSNTEAFF.

This clonotype was found a few times. This sequence joins TRBV4-1 and TRBJ1-2, with 9 bases aligning to TRBD1. CDR1 and CDR2 from the germline V gene are MGHRA and YSYEKL. The CDR3 has 15 amino acids. V lost 3 bases and J lost 3; bases outside the gene matches: 5. In DNA form, the CDR3 reads TGCGCCAGCAGCCAGGGACAGGGAGTTCACTATGGCTACACCTTC. Protein sequence: CASSQGQGVHYGYTF.

The chain joins TRBV4-1 to TRBJ2-3; 10 positions agree with TRBD2. V lost 3 bases and J lost 2; bases outside the gene matches: 11. From germline, CDR1 is MGHRA and CDR2 YSYEKL. The CDR3 sequence is 18 residues long. The CDR3 spells CASSQSGASGGVTDTQYF. CDR3 nucleotides: TGCGCCAGCAGCCAGTCCGGGGCGAGCGGGGGGGTCACAGATACGCAGTATTTT.

DNA for the CDR3: TGTGCCAGCAGCTTGCCGGGACAGGGCCTCGTCGGGGAGCTGTTTTTT. Its translation: CASSLPGQGLVGELFF. The rearrangement joins TRBV5-4 to TRBJ2-2, with 9 bases matching TRBD1. Germline trimming cut 1 base from V and 7 bases from J; bases unmatched to any gene: 8. Germline CDR1 and CDR2: SGHNT and YYREEE (reference sequence). The CDR3 consists of 16 residues.

In this sample, this clonotype turned up once. The chain recombines TRBV27 with TRBJ2-1; a possible D gene is TRBD2 (7 bases). Trimming pared 0 bases from V and 6 bases from J, leaving 24 bases between. Germline loops: CDR1 MNHEY, CDR2 SMNVEV (reference sequence). The CDR3 sequence is 19 residues long. This CDR3 is CASSLSIWAEGGPVNEQFF. In DNA form, the CDR3 reads TGTGCCAGCAGTTTATCGATTTGGGCCGAGGGGGGGCCAGTCAATGAGCAGTTCTTC.

The rearrangement joins TRBV19 to TRBJ1-1, with D unclear. The CDR3 has 12 amino acids. Germline CDR1 LNHDA, CDR2 SQIVND (reference sequence). Trimming shortened V by 5 bases and J by 11 bases, and 15 bases separated the two germline ends. As DNA, the CDR3 is TGTGCCAGTAGTCCCCGGCACGCAGAGGCTTTCTTT. Amino acid sequence: CASSPRHAEAFF.

The CDR3 nucleotides are TGTGCCAGTACCCCACCCCGGACAGGGGATACCTATGGCTACACCTTC. Its protein is CASTPPRTGDTYGYTF. The chain combines TRBV19 with TRBJ1-2; TRBD1 aligns across 9 bases. V shed 7 bases and J 4 bases; nucleotides not matched to a gene: 13. This CDR3 is 16 amino acids long. Germline V gene sequence: CDR1 LNHDA, CDR2 SQIVND (reference sequence).

The sample holds a few counts of this clonotype. The J gene is TRBJ1-3, the V gene TRBV7-8; D remains unclear. Trimming removed 1 base at V and 4 bases at J, with 8 bases between. Per germline, CDR1 SGHVS and CDR2 FQNEAQ. The CDR3 contains 14 residues. The CDR3 coding sequence is TGTGCCAGCAGCTTAGGGGCAGCCGGAAACACCATATATTTT. It specifies CASSLGAAGNTIYF.

This clonotype came up once. The chain joins TRBV29-1 to TRBJ2-3; TRBD1 matches 7 bases. After removal of 2 bases from V and 0 bases from J, the junction contained 5 bases not matched to a gene. Germline V gene sequence: CDR1 SQVTM, CDR2 ANQGSEA. This CDR3 is 15 amino acids long. DNA for the CDR3: TGCAGCGTTGAATCCGGGACAGCTAGCACAGATACGCAGTATTTT. It translates to CSVESGTASTDTQYF.

V is TRBV14 and J is TRBJ1-2; TRBD1 is a possible D gene (5 bases). V lost 2 bases to trimming and J lost 2 bases, with 15 bases between them. The germline V gene encodes CDR1 SGHDN and CDR2 FVKESK. CDR3 length: 16 amino acids. CDR3: CASSQPGTLLNYGYTF. The CDR3 bases are TGTGCCAGCAGCCAACCCGGGACCCTTCTAAACTATGGCTACACCTTC.

This sequence joins TRBV29-1 and TRBJ2-3; D possibly matches TRBD1 or TRBD2 (5 bases each). Germline V lookup: CDR1 SQVTM, CDR2 ANQGSEA. The CDR3 contains 12 residues. V dropped 7 bases and J dropped 2 bases, with 10 bases sitting between them. The DNA for the CDR3 is TGCAGCGGGACCGGGACCACAGATACGCAGTATTTT. Translated: CSGTGTTDTQYF.

As for this clonotype: This may come from a read error, since a much larger clone is one base off. This chain links TRBV11-2 with TRBJ2-5; no clear D. The CDR3 covers 11 residues. Germline V gene data show CDR1 as SGHAT and CDR2 as FQNNGV. DNA of the CDR3: TGTGCCAGCACCCACCGAGAGACCCAGAACTTC. Translation gives CASTHRETQNF.

This clonotype was seen a few times. The chain carries TRBV10-3 and TRBJ2-2; 10 bases line up with TRBD2. In germline, CDR1 is ENHRY, CDR2 SYGVKD. CDR3 length: 15 amino acids. The ends lost 3 bases at V and 7 bases at J; junction bases unmatched: 5. The CDR3 sequence is CAISEAGGPGGELFF. The CDR3 DNA reads TGTGCCATCAGTGAAGCGGGGGGGCCTGGCGGGGAGCTGTTTTTT.